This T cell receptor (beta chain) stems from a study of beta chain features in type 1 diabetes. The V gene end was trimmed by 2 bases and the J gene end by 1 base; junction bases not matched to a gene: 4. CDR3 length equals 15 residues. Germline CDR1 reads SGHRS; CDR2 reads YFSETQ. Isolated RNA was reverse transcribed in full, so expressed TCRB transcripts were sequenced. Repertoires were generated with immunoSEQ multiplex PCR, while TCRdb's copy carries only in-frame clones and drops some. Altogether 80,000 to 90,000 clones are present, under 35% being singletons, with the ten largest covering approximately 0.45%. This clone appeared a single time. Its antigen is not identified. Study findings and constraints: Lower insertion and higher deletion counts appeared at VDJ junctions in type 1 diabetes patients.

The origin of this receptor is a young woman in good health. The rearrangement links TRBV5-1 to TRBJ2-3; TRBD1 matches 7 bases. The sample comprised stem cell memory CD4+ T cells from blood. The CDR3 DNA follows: TGCGCCAGCAGCTTACCCGGGACAGGCACAGATACGCAGTATTTT. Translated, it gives CASSLPGTGTDTQYF.